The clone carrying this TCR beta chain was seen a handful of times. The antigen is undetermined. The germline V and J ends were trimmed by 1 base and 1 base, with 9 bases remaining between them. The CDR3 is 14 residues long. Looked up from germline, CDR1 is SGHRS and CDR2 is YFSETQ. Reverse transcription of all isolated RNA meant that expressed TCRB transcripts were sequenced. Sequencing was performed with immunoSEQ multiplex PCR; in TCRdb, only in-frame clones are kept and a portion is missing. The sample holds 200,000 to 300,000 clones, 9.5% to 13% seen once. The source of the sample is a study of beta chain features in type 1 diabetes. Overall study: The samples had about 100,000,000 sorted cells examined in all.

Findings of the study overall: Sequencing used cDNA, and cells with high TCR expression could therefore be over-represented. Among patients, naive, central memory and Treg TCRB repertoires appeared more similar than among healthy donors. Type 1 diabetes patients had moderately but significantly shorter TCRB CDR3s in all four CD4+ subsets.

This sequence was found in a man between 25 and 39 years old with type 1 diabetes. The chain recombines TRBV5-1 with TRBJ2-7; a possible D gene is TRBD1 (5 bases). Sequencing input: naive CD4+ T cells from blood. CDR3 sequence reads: CASSLRDRSYEQYF. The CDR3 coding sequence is TGCGCCAGCAGCTTGAGAGACAGATCCTACGAGCAGTACTTC. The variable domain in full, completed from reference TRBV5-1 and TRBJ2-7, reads KAGVTQTPRYLIKTRGQQVTLSCSPISGHRSVSWYQQTPGQGLQFLFEYFSETQRNKGNFPGRFSGRQFSNSRSEMNVSTLELGDSALYLCASSLRDRSYEQYFGPGTRLTVT.